The present TCR beta chain was sequenced within a study of regulatory T cells in long-lasting Graves disease. Study results and caveats: Patients with persistent disease shared over 2,500 public clonotypes, outpacing the approximately 920 shared by new patients.

Researchers made TCR beta libraries by using iRepertoire HTBI primers and running Arm-PCR on CDR3 regions. One entry per CDR3 protein results from TCRdb running MiXCR on the multiplex PCR reads. The sample yields a few hundred thousand distinct CDR3 sequences, about a sixth seen once. J lost 4 bases, V lost 0 bases, and 5 bases had no gene match. Per the germline V gene, CDR1 is SGHTS and CDR2 is YDEGEE. The CDR3 has 16 residues. Time point reported: newly diagnosed GD, antithyroid drugs for less than 3 months. Scientists built the TCR library using RNA that was extracted from PBMCs. About this clonotype itself: The antigen remains undetermined.

In addition, the sample was reused for a study of T cells in Graves' hyperthyroidism and ophthalmopathy. Turning to that study: Hyperthyroidism had been newly diagnosed in patients aged 18 to 65, and its duration was under 2 months. Blood shared most expanded thyroid clonotypes above 0.001.

This rearrangement joins TRBV5-8 to TRBJ2-3; 10 positions match TRBD2. The sequence was obtained from a woman aged 18 to 35 with Graves disease. Specimen: peripheral blood mononuclear cells (PBMCs), collected at new diagnosis, from a patient treated with antithyroid drugs. The CDR3 nucleotides are TGTGCCAGCAGCTTGGGTGGCGGACTAGCGGCAGATACGCAGTATTTT. This codes for CASSLGGGLAADTQYF.